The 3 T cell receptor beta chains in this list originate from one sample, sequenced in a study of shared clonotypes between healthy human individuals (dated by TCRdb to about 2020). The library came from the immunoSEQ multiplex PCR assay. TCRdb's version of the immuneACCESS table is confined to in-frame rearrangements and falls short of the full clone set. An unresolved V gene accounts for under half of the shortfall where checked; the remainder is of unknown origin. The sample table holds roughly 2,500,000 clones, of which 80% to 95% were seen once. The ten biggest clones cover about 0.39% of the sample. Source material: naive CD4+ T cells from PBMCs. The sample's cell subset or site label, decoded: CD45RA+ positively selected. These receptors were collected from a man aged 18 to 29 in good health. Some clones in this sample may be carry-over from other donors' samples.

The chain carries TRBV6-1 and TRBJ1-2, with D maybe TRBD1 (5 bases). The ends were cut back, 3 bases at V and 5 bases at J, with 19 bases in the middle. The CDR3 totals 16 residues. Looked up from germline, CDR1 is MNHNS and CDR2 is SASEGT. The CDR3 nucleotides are TGTGCCAGCAGTGACGATGGAAGGACACCCGTTTATGGCTACACCTTC. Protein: CASSDDGRTPVYGYTF.

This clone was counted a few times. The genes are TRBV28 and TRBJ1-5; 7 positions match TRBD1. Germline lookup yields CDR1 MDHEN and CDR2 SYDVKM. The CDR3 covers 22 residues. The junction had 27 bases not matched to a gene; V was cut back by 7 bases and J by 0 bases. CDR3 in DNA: TGTGCCAGCAATAATGCGTATGACCCTAGCCCCGGGACAGCTTATAGCAATCAGCCCCAGCATTTT. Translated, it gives CASNNAYDPSPGTAYSNQPQHF.

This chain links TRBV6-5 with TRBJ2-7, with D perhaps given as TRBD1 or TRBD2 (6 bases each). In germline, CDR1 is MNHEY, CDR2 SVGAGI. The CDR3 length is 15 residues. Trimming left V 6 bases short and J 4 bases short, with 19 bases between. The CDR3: CASSRGTLRTYEQYF. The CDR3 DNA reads TGTGCCAGCAGCCGCGGGACACTACGCACATACGAGCAGTACTTC.